This passage covers 22 T cell receptor beta chains from one sample sequenced in a study of vaccination and CD4 T cells after COVID-19. No antigen is known for these receptors. Sequencing of cultured CD4+ T cell DNA used the Oncomine TCR Beta short-read assay. Each CDR3 protein is one row after TCRdb ran MiXCR on the PCR reads. Among tens of thousands of distinct CDR3 sequences, about 41% were seen once, and the ten largest hold approximately 13%. Indicated treatment: roughly 10-day PBMC culture with coronavirus spike peptide pools or control peptides (ViraFEST assay). Sequenced: CD4+ T cells from blood, cultured in vitro. The source of these receptors is a human donor who had recovered from COVID-19.

This clonotype was picked up a small number of times. This chain joins TRBV19 and TRBJ1-1; TRBD1 matches at 7 bases. V shed 4 bases, J shed 6 bases, and the junction held 8 bases outside the gene matches. The CDR3 contains 14 residues. Germline loops: CDR1 LNHDA, CDR2 SQIVND (reference sequence). The CDR3 protein is CASSKWDSGPEAFF. In DNA, the CDR3 is TGTGCCAGTAGTAAATGGGACAGCGGCCCTGAAGCTTTCTTT.

This chain connects TRBV19 to TRBJ2-7, with 7 positions matching TRBD2. Germline CDR1 reads LNHDA; CDR2 reads SQIVND (reference sequence). This CDR3 spans 16 amino acids. The V gene end was trimmed by 3 bases and the J gene end by 2 bases; junction bases not matched to a gene: 10. The DNA for the CDR3 is TGTGCCAGTAGTATTATATCGACTAGCACCACCTACGAGCAGTACTTC. Translation: CASSIISTSTTYEQYF.

The chain employs TRBV10-3 and TRBJ1-1; a weak D match, TRBD1 (6 bases). This CDR3 comprises 13 residues. V shed 8 bases and J shed 0 bases, with 10 bases lying between them. In germline, CDR1 is ENHRY, CDR2 SYGVKD. The CDR3 DNA sequence: TGTGCCATCTCAAGGGGGTTGAACACTGAAGCTTTCTTT. Translation: CAISRGLNTEAFF.

The chain is built from TRBV2 and TRBJ1-1, with D tentatively TRBD1 (5 bases). Trimming pared 1 base from V and 0 bases from J, leaving 9 bases between. Germline V gene data show CDR1 as SNHLY and CDR2 as FYNNEI. This CDR3 has 15 residues. CDR3 DNA: TGTGCCAGCAGTGAAGACCAGGGAATGAACACTGAAGCTTTCTTT. Its protein product is CASSEDQGMNTEAFF.

This clonotype has only a few counts. One end of the junction is discordant with germline, which a read error may explain. The rearrangement links TRBV7-9 to TRBJ1-2; perhaps TRBD1 as D (5 bases). This CDR3 is 14 amino acids long. Per germline, CDR1 SEHNR and CDR2 FQNEAQ (reference sequence). The CDR3 region has the DNA TGTGCCAGCAGCTTAGGGGTCCAAGGGGCCCCTGAGGCCTTC. As protein: CASSLGVQGAPEAF.

This clonotype turned up a few times. The J gene is TRBJ2-5, the V gene TRBV6-5; D might be TRBD1 (5 bases). V lost 4 bases to trimming and J lost 5 bases, with 14 bases between them. CDR3 size: 14 residues. Germline V CDR1 and CDR2: MNHEY, SVGAGI. CDR3 region: CASSLKGLGETQYF. As DNA, the CDR3 is TGTGCCAGCAGTTTAAAGGGGTTAGGCGAGACCCAGTACTTC.

The chain uses TRBV7-9 and TRBJ2-1; no reliable D call. The CDR3 consists of 14 residues. CDR1 is SEHNR and CDR2 is FQNEAQ in the germline V gene (reference sequence). V lost 1 base and J lost 2, with 6 bases in between. CDR3 region: CASSLDTTYNEQFF. The CDR3 DNA is TGTGCCAGCAGCTTAGATACAACCTACAATGAGCAGTTCTTC.

Here the CDR3 DNA reads TGTGCCACCAGTGGCCGTGGGGACCAGGGGCACGATGAGCAGTACTTC. This translates into CATSGRGDQGHDEQYF. This chain links TRBV24-1 with TRBJ2-7, with D maybe TRBD1 (6 bases). Germline V gene lookup returns CDR1 KGHDR and CDR2 SFDVKD. Trimming removed 5 bases from V and 7 bases from J, with 23 bases in between. The CDR3 is 16 amino acids.

This clonotype has a handful of counts. The rearrangement links TRBV24-1 to TRBJ2-1, with 7 bases identical to TRBD1. The J segment lost 9 bases and the V segment lost 10 bases, leaving 14 bases of the junction unmatched. The CDR3 loop spans 14 amino acids. Germline V lookup: CDR1 KGHDR, CDR2 SFDVKD. The CDR3 spells CATRATGVVGEQFF. The CDR3, as DNA: TGTGCCACGAGAGCCACAGGGGTGGTAGGTGAGCAGTTCTTC.

This chain joins TRBV28 and TRBJ1-2, with D unresolved. V shed 4 bases and J shed 1 base, with 4 bases lying between them. The CDR3 runs to 12 residues. Germline loops: CDR1 MDHEN, CDR2 SYDVKM. The CDR3 spells CASSYLNYGYTF. The CDR3 bases are TGTGCCAGCAGTTACCTTAACTATGGCTACACCTTC.

This clonotype has a single count. A read error may produce the germline difference seen at one junction end. This chain connects TRBV7-2 to TRBJ2-5; 12 positions match TRBD2. CDR3 size: 18 residues. Germline CDR1 SGHTA, CDR2 FQGNSA. DNA for the CDR3: TGCGCCAGCAGCTCCCGAAAACCGGGACTAGCGGGCGGAGAGACCCAGTACTTC. Its protein is CASSSRKPGLAGGETQYF.

The rearrangement uses TRBV2 and TRBJ1-2; D remains ambiguous. There are 14 residues in the CDR3. Germline values: CDR1 SNHLY, CDR2 FYNNEI. With 6 bases removed from V and 1 base from J, the gap between germline ends came to 12 bases. The CDR3 nucleotides are TGTGCCAGCAGGTTAATCAGAAATAACTATGGCTACACCTTC. Residues: CASRLIRNNYGYTF. The full variable domain, with the rest looked up from reference TRBV2 and TRBJ1-2, is EPEVTQTPSHQVTQMGQEVILRCVPISNHLYFYWYRQILGQKVEFLVSFYNNEISEKSEIFDDQFSVERPDGSNFTLKIRSTKLEDSAMYFCASRLIRNNYGYTFGSGTRLTVV.

This clonotype was seen a handful of times. The rearrangement links TRBV27 to TRBJ1-1; perhaps TRBD1 as D (5 bases). From germline, CDR1 is MNHEY and CDR2 SMNVEV (reference sequence). The CDR3 contains 14 residues. The V end was cut by 0 bases, the J end by 5 bases, with 10 bases between. The chain's CDR3 is CASSLSGVGTEAFF. In DNA form, the CDR3 reads TGTGCCAGCAGTTTATCGGGGGTTGGGACTGAAGCTTTCTTT.

This clonotype was picked up a small number of times. The chain has TRBV27 and TRBJ2-2, with D hard to call. The ends were cut back, 7 bases at V and 4 bases at J, with 10 bases in the middle. The CDR3 consists of 13 residues. Germline V lookup: CDR1 MNHEY, CDR2 SMNVEV (reference sequence). DNA for the CDR3: TGTGCCAGCAATCTAGACGGCACCGGGGAGCTGTTTTTT. Its translation is CASNLDGTGELFF.

The CDR3 nucleotides are TGTGCCAGCAGAGCATCAGGGGGCTACGGCACCGGGGAGCTGTTTTTT. Residues: CASRASGGYGTGELFF. The J gene is TRBJ2-2, the V gene TRBV28, with TRBD1 matching over 8 bases. J was trimmed by 4 bases and V by 6 bases; bases with no gene match: 10. CDR1 is MDHEN, CDR2 SYDVKM, per germline. There are 16 residues in the CDR3.

This clonotype ranks as medium-sized (0.01 to 0.1%). Here the CDR3 reads CASSKSSGLSGANVLTF. CDR3 DNA: TGTGCCAGTAGTAAATCCTCGGGGCTTAGTGGGGCCAACGTCCTGACTTTC. The chain couples TRBV19 to TRBJ2-6; the D call may be TRBD1 or TRBD2 (5 bases each). The V end lost 4 bases, the J end lost 3 bases, and 16 bases lay between the germline ends. CDR1 is LNHDA and CDR2 is SQIVND in the germline V gene (reference sequence). This CDR3 has 17 amino acids.

The CDR3 is CATSTSGGTEAFF. The CDR3 nucleotides read TGTGCCACCAGTACGTCAGGGGGTACTGAAGCTTTCTTT. The chain combines TRBV24-1 with TRBJ1-1; 7 bases line up with TRBD1. Per germline, CDR1 KGHDR and CDR2 SFDVKD. CDR3 length: 13 amino acids. With 6 bases clipped from V and 5 bases from J, the junction kept 5 bases outside the gene matches.

The chain links TRBV5-3 to TRBJ2-7; D unresolved. TRBV5-3 is an ORF, and what it does is uncertain. The CDR3 loop spans 15 amino acids. V was trimmed by 4 bases and J by 1 base, leaving 15 bases between them. The DNA for the CDR3 is TGTGCCAGAAGCCTGATGGGGATTCTATCCTACGAGCAGTACTTC. It yields the protein CARSLMGILSYEQYF.

This clonotype was recorded a few times. V is TRBV10-3 and J is TRBJ2-5; D possibly corresponds to TRBD2 (5 bases). Trimming stripped 6 bases from V and 3 bases from J, with 11 bases between. CDR1 ENHRY and CDR2 SYGVKD come from the germline V gene. The CDR3 has 13 residues. CDR3 sequence (DNA): TGTGCCATCAGCCAGCAGAGGGAAGAGACCCAGTACTTC. Encoded protein: CAISQQREETQYF.

V and J are TRBV20-1 and TRBJ2-1; 7 bases agree with TRBD2. The germline CDR1 and CDR2 sequences are DFQATT and SNEGSKA (reference sequence). V shed 2 bases, J shed 3 bases, and the junction held 7 bases outside the gene matches. The CDR3 has 15 residues. This CDR3 is CSARKATSSYNEQFF. In nucleotides, the CDR3 is TGCAGTGCTAGAAAGGCGACTAGCAGCTACAATGAGCAGTTCTTC.

The V call is TRBV12-3 or TRBV12-4, the J call TRBJ1-5, with a possible D match to TRBD1 (6 bases). Trimming stripped 6 bases from V and 3 bases from J, with 15 bases between. The length of the CDR3 is 15 residues. In DNA form, the CDR3 reads TGTGCCAGCAGCTCGGGCAGGGGTAACAATCAGCCCCAGCATTTT. Residues: CASSSGRGNNQPQHF.

This clonotype came up a few times. The rearrangement joins TRBV6-2 or TRBV6-3 to TRBJ2-3; 8 nucleotides agree with TRBD1. Germline trimming cut 0 bases from V and 4 bases from J; bases unmatched to any gene: 3. CDR1 is MNHEY and CDR2 is SVGEGT in the germline V gene. This CDR3 is 15 amino acids long. CDR3 in amino acids: CASSYSGQGPDTQYF. CDR3 DNA: TGTGCCAGCAGTTACTCCGGACAGGGTCCAGATACGCAGTATTTT.